This T cell receptor beta chain was identified in a study of blood T cell repertoires in COVID-19. Original processing methods: Nucleated cell counts were estimated from reference gene primer amplification. Only in-frame clones appear in the TCRdb table, and some are missing; sequencing was by immunoSEQ multiplex PCR. V and J calls plus clone size are reproduced from that table; the DNA served to infer D and trimming. This table holds around 130,000 clones, under 90% found once. With 6 bases removed from V and 4 bases from J, the gap between germline ends came to 14 bases. The CDR3 loop spans 13 amino acids. Germline V gives CDR1 SQVTM, CDR2 ANQGSEA.

The material sequenced was PBMCs or T cells enriched from blood (not recorded which). V gene TRBV29-1 combines with J gene TRBJ2-3; perhaps TRBD2 as D (6 bases). The source of this sequence is a man aged 40-49 years with acute COVID-19. The CDR3 DNA reads TGCAGCGTCCAGCAGGGAGGTTCAGATACGCAGTATTTT. This encodes CSVQQGGSDTQYF.